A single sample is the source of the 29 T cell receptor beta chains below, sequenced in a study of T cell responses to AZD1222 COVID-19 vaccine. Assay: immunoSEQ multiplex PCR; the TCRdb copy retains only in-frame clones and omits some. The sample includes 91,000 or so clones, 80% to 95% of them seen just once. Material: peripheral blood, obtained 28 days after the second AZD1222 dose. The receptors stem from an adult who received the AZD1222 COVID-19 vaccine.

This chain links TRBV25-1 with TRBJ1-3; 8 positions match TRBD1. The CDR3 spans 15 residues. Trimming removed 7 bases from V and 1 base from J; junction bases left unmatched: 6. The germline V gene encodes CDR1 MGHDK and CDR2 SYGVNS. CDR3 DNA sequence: TGTGCCAGCACCCCACAGGGGGTATCTGGAAACACCATATATTTT. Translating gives CASTPQGVSGNTIYF. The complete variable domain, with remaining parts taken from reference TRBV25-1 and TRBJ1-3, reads EADIYQTPRYLVIGTGKKITLECSQTMGHDKMYWYQQDPGMELHLIHYSYGVNSTEKGDLSSESTVSRIRTEHFPLTLESARPSHTSQYLCASTPQGVSGNTIYFGEGSWLTVV.

DNA of the CDR3: TGTGCCAGCAGTTTGGACAGGGGGCATGGCTACACCTTC. Its translation is CASSLDRGHGYTF. The rearrangement uses TRBV12-3 or TRBV12-4 and TRBJ1-2, with 11 bases lining up with TRBD1. The CDR3 consists of 13 residues. With V trimmed by 3 bases and J by 6 bases, 0 bases remained unmatched.

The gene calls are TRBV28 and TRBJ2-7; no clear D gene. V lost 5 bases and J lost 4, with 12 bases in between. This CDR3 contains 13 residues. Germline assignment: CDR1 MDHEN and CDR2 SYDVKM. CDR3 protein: CASSTPSGYEQYF. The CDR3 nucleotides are TGTGCCAGCAGTACGCCCTCCGGGTACGAGCAGTACTTC.

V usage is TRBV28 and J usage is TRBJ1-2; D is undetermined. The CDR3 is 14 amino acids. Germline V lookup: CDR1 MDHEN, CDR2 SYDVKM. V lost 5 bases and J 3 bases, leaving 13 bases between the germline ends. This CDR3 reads CASSPPGSDYGYTF. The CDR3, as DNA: TGTGCCAGCAGTCCGCCCGGGAGCGACTATGGCTACACCTTC.

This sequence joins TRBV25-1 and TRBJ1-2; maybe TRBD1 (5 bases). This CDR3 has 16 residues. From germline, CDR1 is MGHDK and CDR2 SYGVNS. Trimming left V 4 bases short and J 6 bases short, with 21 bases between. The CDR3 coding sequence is TGTGCCAGCAGTGCTAAGAAGGGACGGCAGTTCAATGGCTACACCTTC. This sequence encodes CASSAKKGRQFNGYTF.

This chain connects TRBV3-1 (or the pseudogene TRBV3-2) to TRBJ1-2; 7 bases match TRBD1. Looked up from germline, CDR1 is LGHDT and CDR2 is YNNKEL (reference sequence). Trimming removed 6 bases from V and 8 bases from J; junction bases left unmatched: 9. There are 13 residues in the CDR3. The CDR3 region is CASSFRQGGGYTF. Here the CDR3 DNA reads TGTGCCAGCAGTTTTCGACAGGGAGGCGGCTACACCTTC.

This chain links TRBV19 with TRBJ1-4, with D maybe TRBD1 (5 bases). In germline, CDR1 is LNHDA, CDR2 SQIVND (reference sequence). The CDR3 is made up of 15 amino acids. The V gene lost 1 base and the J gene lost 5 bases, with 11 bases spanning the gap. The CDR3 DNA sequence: TGTGCCAGTAGTATAGCAGGGCGCGAGAATGAAAAACTGTTTTTT. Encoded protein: CASSIAGRENEKLFF.

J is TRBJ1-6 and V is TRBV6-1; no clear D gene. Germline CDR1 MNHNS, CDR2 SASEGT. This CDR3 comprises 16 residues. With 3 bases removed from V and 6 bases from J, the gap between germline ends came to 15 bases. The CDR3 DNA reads TGTGCCAGCAGTGACAGTCTATCCCCCCTTAATTCACCCCTCCACTTT. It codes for CASSDSLSPLNSPLHF.

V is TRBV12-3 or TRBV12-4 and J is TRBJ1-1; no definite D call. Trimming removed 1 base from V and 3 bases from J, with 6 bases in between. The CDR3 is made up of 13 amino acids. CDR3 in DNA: TGTGCCAGCAGTTTAGGGTCCTACACTGAAGCTTTCTTT. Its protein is CASSLGSYTEAFF.

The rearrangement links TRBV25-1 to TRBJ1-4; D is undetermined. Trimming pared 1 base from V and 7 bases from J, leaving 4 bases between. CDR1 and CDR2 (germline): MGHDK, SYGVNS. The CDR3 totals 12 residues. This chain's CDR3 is CASSELSEKLFF. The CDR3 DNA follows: TGTGCCAGCAGTGAATTGAGTGAAAAACTGTTTTTT.

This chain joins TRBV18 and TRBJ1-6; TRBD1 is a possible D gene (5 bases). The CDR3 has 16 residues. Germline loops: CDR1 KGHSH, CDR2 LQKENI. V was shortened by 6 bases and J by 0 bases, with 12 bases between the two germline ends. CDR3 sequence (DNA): TGTGCCAGCTCCTTGGACACATACTCCTATAATTCACCCCTCCACTTT. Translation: CASSLDTYSYNSPLHF.

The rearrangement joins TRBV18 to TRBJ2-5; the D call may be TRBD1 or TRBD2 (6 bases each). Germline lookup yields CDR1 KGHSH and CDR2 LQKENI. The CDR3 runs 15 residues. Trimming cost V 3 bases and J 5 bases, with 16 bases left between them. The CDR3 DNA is TGTGCCAGCTCACCTCTGAGGGGGGTCGGGGAGACCCAGTACTTC. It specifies CASSPLRGVGETQYF.

CDR3 nucleotide sequence: TGTGCCAGCAGCCAAGTACAAGACAGGGAAGCTTTCTTT. Amino acid sequence: CASSQVQDREAFF. V gene TRBV3-1 (or the pseudogene TRBV3-2) combines with J gene TRBJ1-1; a possible D gene is TRBD1 (6 bases). Trimming removed 1 base from V and 8 bases from J, with 11 bases in between. The CDR3 consists of 13 residues. CDR1 and CDR2 from the germline V gene are LGHDT and YNNKEL (reference sequence).

In DNA, the CDR3 is TGTGCCAGCAGCCTGTTGACAGGGACGAACACTGAAGCTTTCTTT. It specifies CASSLLTGTNTEAFF. V and J are TRBV11-2 and TRBJ1-1; 7 bases are shared with TRBD1. V shed 5 bases and J 1 base; nucleotides not matched to a gene: 7. Germline CDR1 and CDR2: SGHAT and FQNNGV. CDR3 size: 15 residues. The full variable domain, its missing parts supplied by reference TRBV11-2 and TRBJ1-1, is EAGVAQSPRYKIIEKRQSVAFWCNPISGHATLYWYQQILGQGPKLLIQFQNNGVVDDSQLPKDRFSAERLKGVDSTLKIQPAKLEDSAVYLCASSLLTGTNTEAFFGQGTRLTVV.

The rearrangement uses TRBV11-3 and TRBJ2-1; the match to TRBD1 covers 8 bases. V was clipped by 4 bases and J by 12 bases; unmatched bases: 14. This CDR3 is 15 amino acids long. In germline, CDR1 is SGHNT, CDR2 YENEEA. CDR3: CASSSFPGQVGGQFF. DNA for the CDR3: TGTGCCAGCAGCTCATTCCCGGGACAGGTGGGTGGGCAGTTCTTC.

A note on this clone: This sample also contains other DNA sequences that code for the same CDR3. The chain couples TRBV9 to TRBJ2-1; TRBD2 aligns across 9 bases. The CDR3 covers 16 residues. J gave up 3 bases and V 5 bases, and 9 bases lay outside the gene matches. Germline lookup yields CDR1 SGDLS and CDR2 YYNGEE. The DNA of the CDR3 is TGTGCCAGCAGTGAATTAGCGGGGGAAATCTACAATGAGCAGTTCTTC. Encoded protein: CASSELAGEIYNEQFF.

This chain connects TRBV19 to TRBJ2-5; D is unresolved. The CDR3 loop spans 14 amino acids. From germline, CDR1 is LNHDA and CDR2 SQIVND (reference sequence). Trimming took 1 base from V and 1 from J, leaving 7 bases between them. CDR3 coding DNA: TGTGCCAGTAGTATAGGAGGACCCCAAGAGACCCAGTACTTC. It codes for CASSIGGPQETQYF. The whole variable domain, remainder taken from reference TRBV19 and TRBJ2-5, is DGGITQSPKYLFRKEGQNVTLSCEQNLNHDAMYWYRQDPGQGLRLIYYSQIVNDFQKGDIAEGYSVSREKKESFPLTVTSAQKNPTAFYLCASSIGGPQETQYFGPGTRLLVL.

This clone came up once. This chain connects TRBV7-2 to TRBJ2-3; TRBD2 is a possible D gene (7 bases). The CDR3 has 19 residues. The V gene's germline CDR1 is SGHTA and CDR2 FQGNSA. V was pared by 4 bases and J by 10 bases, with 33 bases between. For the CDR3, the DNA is TGTGCCAGCAGCTCACCATCCGTCGCGGGGGCCACCGGGGGCCAGGCGCAGTATTTT. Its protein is CASSSPSVAGATGGQAQYF. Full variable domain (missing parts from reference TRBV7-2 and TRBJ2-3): GAGVSQSPSNKVTEKGKDVELRCDPISGHTALYWYRQSLGQGLEFLIYFQGNSAPDKSGLPSDRFSAERTGGSVSTLTIQRTQQEDSAVYLCASSSPSVAGATGGQAQYFGPGTRLTVL.

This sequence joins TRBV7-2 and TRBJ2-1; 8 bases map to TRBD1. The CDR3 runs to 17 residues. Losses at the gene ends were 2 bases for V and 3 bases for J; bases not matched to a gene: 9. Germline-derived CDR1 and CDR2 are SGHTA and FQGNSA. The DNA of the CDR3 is TGTGCCAGCAGCTTAAGTTCTGGACAGGGAGGCTACAATGAGCAGTTCTTC. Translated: CASSLSSGQGGYNEQFF.

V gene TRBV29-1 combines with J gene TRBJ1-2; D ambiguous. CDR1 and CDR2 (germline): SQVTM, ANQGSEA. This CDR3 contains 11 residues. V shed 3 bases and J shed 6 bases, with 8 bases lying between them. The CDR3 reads CSVDGGHGYTF. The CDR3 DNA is TGCAGCGTTGATGGAGGGCATGGCTACACCTTC.

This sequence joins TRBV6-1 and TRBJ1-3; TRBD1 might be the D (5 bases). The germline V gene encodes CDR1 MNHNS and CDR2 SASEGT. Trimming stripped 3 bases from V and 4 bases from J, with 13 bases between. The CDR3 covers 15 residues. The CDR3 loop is CASSDRQGSGNTIYF. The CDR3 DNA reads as TGTGCCAGCAGTGATCGTCAGGGTTCAGGAAACACCATATATTTT.

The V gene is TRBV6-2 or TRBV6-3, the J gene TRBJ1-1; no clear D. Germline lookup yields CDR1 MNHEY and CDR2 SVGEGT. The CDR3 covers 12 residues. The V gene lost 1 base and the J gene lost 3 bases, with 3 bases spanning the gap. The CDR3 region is CASSYFYTEAFF. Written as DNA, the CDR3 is TGTGCCAGCAGTTACTTTTACACTGAAGCTTTCTTT.

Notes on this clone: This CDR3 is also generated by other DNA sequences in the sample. The DNA of the CDR3 is TGCAGCGTTGAAGAGCCCCGGGACACTGAAGCTTTCTTT. Amino acids: CSVEEPRDTEAFF. The rearrangement joins TRBV29-1 to TRBJ1-1; D not certain. The CDR3 is 13 amino acids. The germline V and J ends were trimmed by 0 bases and 3 bases, with 8 bases remaining between them. CDR1 SQVTM and CDR2 ANQGSEA come from the germline V gene.

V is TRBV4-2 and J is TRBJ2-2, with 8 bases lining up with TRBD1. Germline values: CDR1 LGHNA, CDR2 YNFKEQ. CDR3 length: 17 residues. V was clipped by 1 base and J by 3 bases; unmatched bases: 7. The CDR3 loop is CASSQVRQGAYTGELFF. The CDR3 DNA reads TGTGCCAGCAGCCAAGTGAGGCAGGGGGCCTACACCGGGGAGCTGTTTTTT.

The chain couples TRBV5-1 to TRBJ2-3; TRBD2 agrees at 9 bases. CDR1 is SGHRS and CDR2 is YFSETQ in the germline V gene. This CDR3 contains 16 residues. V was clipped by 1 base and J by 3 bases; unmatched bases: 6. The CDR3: CASSLYSGGATDTQYF. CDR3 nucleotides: TGCGCCAGCAGCTTGTATAGCGGGGGTGCGACAGATACGCAGTATTTT.

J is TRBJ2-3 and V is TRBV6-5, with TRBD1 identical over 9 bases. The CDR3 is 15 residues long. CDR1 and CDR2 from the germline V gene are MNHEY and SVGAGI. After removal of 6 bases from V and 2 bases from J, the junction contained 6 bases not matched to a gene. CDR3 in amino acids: CASSDRGSFTDTQYF. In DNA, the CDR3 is TGTGCCAGCAGCGACAGGGGGAGTTTCACAGATACGCAGTATTTT.

CDR3 in DNA: TGCGCCAGCAGCTTCCTGGCACCGGAGGACGAGCAGTACTTC. Translation gives CASSFLAPEDEQYF. This chain connects TRBV5-1 to TRBJ2-7; maybe TRBD2 (5 bases). With 2 bases removed from V and 5 bases from J, the gap between germline ends came to 14 bases. CDR1 is SGHRS and CDR2 is YFSETQ in the germline V gene. The CDR3 length is 14 residues.

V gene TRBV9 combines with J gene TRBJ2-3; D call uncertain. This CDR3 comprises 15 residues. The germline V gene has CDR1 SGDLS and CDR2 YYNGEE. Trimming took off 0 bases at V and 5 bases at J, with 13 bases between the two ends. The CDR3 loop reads CASSVAPDILDTQYF. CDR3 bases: TGTGCCAGCAGCGTAGCTCCCGATATCCTAGATACGCAGTATTTT.

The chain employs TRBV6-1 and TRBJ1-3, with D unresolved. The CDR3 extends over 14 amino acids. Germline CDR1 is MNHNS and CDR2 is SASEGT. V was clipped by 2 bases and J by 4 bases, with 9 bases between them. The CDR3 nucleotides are TGTGCCAGCAGTGAATGGGGATCCGGAAACACCATATATTTT. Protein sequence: CASSEWGSGNTIYF.